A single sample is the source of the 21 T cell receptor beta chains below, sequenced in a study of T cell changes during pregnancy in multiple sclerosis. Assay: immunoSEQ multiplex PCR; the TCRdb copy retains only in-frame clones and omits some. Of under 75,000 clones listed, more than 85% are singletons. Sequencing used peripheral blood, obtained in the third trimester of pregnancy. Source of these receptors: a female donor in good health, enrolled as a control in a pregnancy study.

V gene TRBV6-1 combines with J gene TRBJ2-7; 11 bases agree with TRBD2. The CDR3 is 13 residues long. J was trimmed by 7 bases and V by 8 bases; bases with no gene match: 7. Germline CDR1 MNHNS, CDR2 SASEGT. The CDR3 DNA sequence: TGTGCCAGCGAGCTAGCGGGAGGTATAGAGCAGTACTTC. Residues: CASELAGGIEQYF.

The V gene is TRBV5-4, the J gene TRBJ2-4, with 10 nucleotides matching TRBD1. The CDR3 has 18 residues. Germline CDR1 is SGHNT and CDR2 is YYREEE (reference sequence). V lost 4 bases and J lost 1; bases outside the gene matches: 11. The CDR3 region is CASSPTTPGQGAKNIQYF. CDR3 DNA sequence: TGTGCCAGCAGCCCTACAACTCCGGGACAGGGGGCCAAAAACATTCAGTACTTC. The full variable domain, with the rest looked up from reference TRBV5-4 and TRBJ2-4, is ETGVTQSPTHLIKTRGQQVTLRCSSQSGHNTVSWYQQALGQGPQFIFQYYREEENGRGNFPPRFSGLQFPNYSSELNVNALELDDSALYLCASSPTTPGQGAKNIQYFGAGTRLSVL.

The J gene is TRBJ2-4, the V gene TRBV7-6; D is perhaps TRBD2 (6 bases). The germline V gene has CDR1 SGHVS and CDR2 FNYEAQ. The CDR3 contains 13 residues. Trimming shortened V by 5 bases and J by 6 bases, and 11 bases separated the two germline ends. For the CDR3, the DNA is TGTGCCAGCAGCGCCCCGGGACTAAACATTCAGTACTTC. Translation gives CASSAPGLNIQYF.

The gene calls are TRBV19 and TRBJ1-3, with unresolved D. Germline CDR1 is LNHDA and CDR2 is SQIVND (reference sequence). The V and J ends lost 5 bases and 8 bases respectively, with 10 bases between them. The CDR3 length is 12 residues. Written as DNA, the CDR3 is TGTGCCAGTAGTCCCGGGAGGGACACCATATATTTT. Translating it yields CASSPGRDTIYF.

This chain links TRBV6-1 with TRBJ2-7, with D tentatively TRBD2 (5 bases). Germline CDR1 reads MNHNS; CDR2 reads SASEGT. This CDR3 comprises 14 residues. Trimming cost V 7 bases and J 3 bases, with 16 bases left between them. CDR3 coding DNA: TGTGCCAGCAAGGACTCCCTTATTCTCTACGAGCAGTACTTC. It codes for CASKDSLILYEQYF.

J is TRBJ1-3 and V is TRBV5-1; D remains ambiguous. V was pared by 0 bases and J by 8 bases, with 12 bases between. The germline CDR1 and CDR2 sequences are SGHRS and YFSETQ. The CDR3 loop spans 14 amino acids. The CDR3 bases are TGCGCCAGCAGCTTGGCCGGGGAGTTAGACACCATATATTTT. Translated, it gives CASSLAGELDTIYF.

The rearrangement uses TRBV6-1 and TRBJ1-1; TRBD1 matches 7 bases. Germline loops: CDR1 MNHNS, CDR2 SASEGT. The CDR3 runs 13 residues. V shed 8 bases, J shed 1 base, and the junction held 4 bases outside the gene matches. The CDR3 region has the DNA TGTGCCAGCGCCGGACAGGAGAACACTGAAGCTTTCTTT. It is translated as CASAGQENTEAFF.

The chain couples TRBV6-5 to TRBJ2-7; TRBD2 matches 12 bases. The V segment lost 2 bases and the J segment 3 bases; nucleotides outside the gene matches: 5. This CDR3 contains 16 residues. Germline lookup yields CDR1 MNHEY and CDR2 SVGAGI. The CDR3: CASSYSTSGRNYEQYF. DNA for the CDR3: TGTGCCAGCAGTTACAGTACTAGCGGGAGGAACTACGAGCAGTACTTC.

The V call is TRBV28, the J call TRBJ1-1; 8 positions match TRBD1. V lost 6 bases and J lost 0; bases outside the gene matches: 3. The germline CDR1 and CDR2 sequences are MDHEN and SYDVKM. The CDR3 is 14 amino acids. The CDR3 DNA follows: TGTGCCAGCAGCCGGACAGGGTTGAACACTGAAGCTTTCTTT. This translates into CASSRTGLNTEAFF.

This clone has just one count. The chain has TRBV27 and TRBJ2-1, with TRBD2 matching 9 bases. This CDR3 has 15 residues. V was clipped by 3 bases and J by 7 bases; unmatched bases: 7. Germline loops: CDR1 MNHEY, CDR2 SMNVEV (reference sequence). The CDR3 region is CASSLASGDHNEQFF. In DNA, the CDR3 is TGTGCCAGCAGTTTGGCTAGCGGGGACCATAATGAGCAGTTCTTC.

CDR3 residues: CASGTLAGTEAFF. CDR3 DNA: TGTGCTAGTGGTACTCTCGCGGGGACTGAAGCTTTCTTT. The chain has TRBV12-5 and TRBJ1-1; no clear D. Trimming shortened V by 5 bases and J by 5 bases, and 12 bases separated the two germline ends. Looked up from germline, CDR1 is LGHNT and CDR2 is FRNRAP. CDR3 length: 13 amino acids.

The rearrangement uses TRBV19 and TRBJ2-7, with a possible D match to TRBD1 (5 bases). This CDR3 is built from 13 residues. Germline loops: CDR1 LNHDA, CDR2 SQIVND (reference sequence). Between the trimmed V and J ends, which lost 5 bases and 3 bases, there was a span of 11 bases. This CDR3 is CASSRTGDYEQYF. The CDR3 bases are TGTGCCAGTAGTCGTACAGGCGACTACGAGCAGTACTTC. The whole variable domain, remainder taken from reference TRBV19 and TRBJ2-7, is DGGITQSPKYLFRKEGQNVTLSCEQNLNHDAMYWYRQDPGQGLRLIYYSQIVNDFQKGDIAEGYSVSREKKESFPLTVTSAQKNPTAFYLCASSRTGDYEQYFGPGTRLTVT.

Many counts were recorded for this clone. For the CDR3, the DNA is TGCGCCAGCAGCCCCGCGACAGATAACTATGGCTACACCTTC. Protein sequence: CASSPATDNYGYTF. This chain links TRBV4-3 with TRBJ1-2, with D perhaps matching TRBD1 (5 bases). Germline lookup yields CDR1 LGHNA and CDR2 YSLEER. CDR3 length equals 14 residues. V dropped 4 bases and J dropped 1 base, with 10 bases sitting between them.

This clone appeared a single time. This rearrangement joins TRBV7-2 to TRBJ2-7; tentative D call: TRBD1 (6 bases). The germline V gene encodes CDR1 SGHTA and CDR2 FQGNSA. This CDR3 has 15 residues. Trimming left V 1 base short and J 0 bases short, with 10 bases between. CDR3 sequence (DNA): TGTGCCAGCAGCTTAGGCGCAGGGGACTCCTACGAGCAGTACTTC. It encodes CASSLGAGDSYEQYF.

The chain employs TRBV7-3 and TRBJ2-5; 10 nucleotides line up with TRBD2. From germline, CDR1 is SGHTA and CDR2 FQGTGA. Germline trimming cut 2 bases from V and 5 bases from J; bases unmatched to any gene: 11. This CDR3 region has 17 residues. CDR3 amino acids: CASSLGLAGALGETQYF. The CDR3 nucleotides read TGTGCCAGCAGCTTAGGGCTAGCGGGGGCCCTGGGGGAGACCCAGTACTTC. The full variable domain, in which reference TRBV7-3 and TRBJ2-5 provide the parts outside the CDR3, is GAGVSQTPSNKVTEKGKYVELRCDPISGHTALYWYRQSLGQGPEFLIYFQGTGAADDSGLPNDRFFAVRPEGSVSTLKIQRTERGDSAVYLCASSLGLAGALGETQYFGPGTRLLVL.

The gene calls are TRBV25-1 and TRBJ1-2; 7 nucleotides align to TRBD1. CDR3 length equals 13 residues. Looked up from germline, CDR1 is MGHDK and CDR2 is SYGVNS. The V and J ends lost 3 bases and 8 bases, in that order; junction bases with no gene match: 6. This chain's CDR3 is CASSDRGFEGYTF. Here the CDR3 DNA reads TGTGCCAGCAGTGACAGGGGGTTTGAAGGCTACACCTTC.

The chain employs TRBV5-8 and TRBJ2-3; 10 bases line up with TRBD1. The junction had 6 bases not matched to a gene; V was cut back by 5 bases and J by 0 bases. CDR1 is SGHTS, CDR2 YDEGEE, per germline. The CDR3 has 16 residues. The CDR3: CASRLRGQGSTDTQYF. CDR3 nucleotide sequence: TGTGCCAGCAGGCTACGGGGACAGGGGAGCACAGATACGCAGTATTTT.

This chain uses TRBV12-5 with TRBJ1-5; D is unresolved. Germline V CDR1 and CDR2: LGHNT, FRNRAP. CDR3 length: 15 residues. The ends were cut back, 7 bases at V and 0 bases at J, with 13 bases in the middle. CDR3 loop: CASAIYSYSNQPQHF. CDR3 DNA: TGTGCTAGTGCCATCTACAGTTATAGCAATCAGCCCCAGCATTTT.

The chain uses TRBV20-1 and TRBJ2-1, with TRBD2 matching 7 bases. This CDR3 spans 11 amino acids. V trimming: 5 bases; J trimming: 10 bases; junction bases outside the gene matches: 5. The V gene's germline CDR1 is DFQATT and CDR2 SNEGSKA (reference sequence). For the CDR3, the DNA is TGCAGTGCTTCAGCGGGAAGGGAGCAGTTCTTC. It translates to CSASAGREQFF.

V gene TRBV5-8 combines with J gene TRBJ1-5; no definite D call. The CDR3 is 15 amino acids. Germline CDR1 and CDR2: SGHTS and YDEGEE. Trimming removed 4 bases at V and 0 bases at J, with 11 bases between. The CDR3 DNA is TGTGCCAGCAGCCCTGAGGGCTATAGCAATCAGCCCCAGCATTTT. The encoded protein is CASSPEGYSNQPQHF.

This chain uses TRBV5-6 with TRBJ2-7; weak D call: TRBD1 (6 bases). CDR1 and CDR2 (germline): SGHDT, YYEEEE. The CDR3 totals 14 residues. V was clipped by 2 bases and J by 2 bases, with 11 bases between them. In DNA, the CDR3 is TGTGCCAGCAGCTTCGGGACAAGTACCTACGAGCAGTACTTC. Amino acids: CASSFGTSTYEQYF.